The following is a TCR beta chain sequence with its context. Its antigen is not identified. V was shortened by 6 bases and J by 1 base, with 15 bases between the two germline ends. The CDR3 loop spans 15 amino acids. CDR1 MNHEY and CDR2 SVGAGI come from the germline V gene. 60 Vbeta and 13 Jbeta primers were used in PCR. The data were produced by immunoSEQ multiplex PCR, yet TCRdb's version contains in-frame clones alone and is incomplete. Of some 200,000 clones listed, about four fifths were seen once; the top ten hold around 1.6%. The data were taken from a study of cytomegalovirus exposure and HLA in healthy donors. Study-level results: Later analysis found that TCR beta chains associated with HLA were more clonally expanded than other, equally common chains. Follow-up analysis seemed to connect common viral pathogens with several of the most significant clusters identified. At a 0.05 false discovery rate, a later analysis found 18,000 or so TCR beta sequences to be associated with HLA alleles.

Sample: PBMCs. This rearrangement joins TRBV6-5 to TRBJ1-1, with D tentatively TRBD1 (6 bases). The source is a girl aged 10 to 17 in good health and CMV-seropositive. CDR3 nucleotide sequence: TGTGCCAGCAGCCAGGGGCGGGGGGGGAACACTGAAGCTTTCTTT. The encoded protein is CASSQGRGGNTEAFF.